The 31 T cell receptor beta chains below come from one sample, sequenced in a study of shared clonotypes between healthy human individuals. Produced via immunoSEQ multiplex PCR; TCRdb's table is partial and in-frame only. The repertoire holds roughly 2 million clones, 95% seen once, with roughly 0.13% in the top ten. The sequenced material came from naive CD4+ T cells sorted from blood. The subset: CD45RA+ positively selected. Source of these receptors: a man aged 18 to 35 in good health.

The chain joins TRBV7-2 to TRBJ2-3, with D uncertain. Trimming shortened V by 7 bases and J by 6 bases, and 20 bases separated the two germline ends. Looked up from germline, CDR1 is SGHTA and CDR2 is FQGNSA. The CDR3 consists of 15 residues. The CDR3 bases are TGTGCCAGCACTCCGCAGGTACAGATCTTGGATACGCAGTATTTT. This sequence encodes CASTPQVQILDTQYF.

Of note for this clone: Within the sample, other DNA sequences also encode this same CDR3. The chain is built from TRBV7-9 and TRBJ2-3; unclear D gene. V was clipped by 5 bases and J by 0 bases, with 9 bases between them. The CDR3 extends over 14 amino acids. CDR1 is SEHNR and CDR2 is FQNEAQ in the germline V gene (reference sequence). The DNA for the CDR3 is TGTGCCAGCAGCCTTCTGGGAAGCACAGATACGCAGTATTTT. Encoded protein: CASSLLGSTDTQYF.

About this clone itself: The same CDR3 is also encoded by other DNA sequences in this sample. The chain employs TRBV30 and TRBJ1-1; D perhaps matches TRBD1 (5 bases). The V and J ends lost 2 bases and 1 base respectively, with 8 bases between them. Germline V gene sequence: CDR1 GTSNPN, CDR2 SVGIG (reference sequence). CDR3 length: 13 amino acids. The chain's CDR3 is CAWSPQGNTEAFF. The CDR3 DNA reads as TGTGCCTGGAGTCCCCAGGGGAACACTGAAGCTTTCTTT.

Worth noting for this clone: In the same sample, other DNA sequences code for this CDR3. The chain is built from TRBV18 and TRBJ1-5, with a tentative D call TRBD1 (5 bases). Germline V gene lookup returns CDR1 KGHSH and CDR2 LQKENI. The CDR3 totals 15 residues. The V end lost 3 bases, the J end lost 0 bases, and 9 bases lay between the germline ends. The DNA for the CDR3 is TGTGCCAGCTCACCTAGGGGAGATAGCAATCAGCCCCAGCATTTT. Encoded protein: CASSPRGDSNQPQHF.

The J gene is TRBJ1-2, the V gene TRBV30, with a tentative D call TRBD1 (6 bases). CDR3 length: 13 amino acids. Germline V gene data show CDR1 as GTSNPN and CDR2 as SVGIG (reference sequence). Deletions cut 3 bases from V and 8 bases from J, with 16 bases between. This chain's CDR3 is CAWRQSGAQGYTF. In DNA, the CDR3 is TGTGCCTGGAGGCAGTCGGGGGCTCAGGGCTACACCTTC.

In this sample, this clone turned up once. The chain combines TRBV6-1 with TRBJ1-5, with D uncertain. The germline CDR1 and CDR2 sequences are MNHNS and SASEGT. CDR3 length: 14 amino acids. V gave up 7 bases and J gave up 3 bases, with 13 bases separating them. CDR3 region: CASNDRRNNQPQHF. CDR3 DNA sequence: TGTGCCAGCAACGATAGGAGGAACAATCAGCCCCAGCATTTT.

Written as DNA, the CDR3 is TGCGCCAGCAAGGCGGGAGGGCTTACCCCGAACACCGGGGAGCTGTTTTTT. This sequence encodes CASKAGGLTPNTGELFF. V and J are TRBV10-2 and TRBJ2-2, with 9 bases fitting TRBD2. CDR1 and CDR2 (germline): WSHSY, SAAADI. After removal of 7 bases from V and 0 bases from J, the junction contained 9 bases not matched to a gene. This CDR3 region has 17 residues.

The chain couples TRBV6-1 to TRBJ2-2; 9 bases are shared with TRBD2. The CDR3 length is 16 residues. Trimming cost V 3 bases and J 4 bases; bases outside gene matches: 6. Germline V lookup: CDR1 MNHNS, CDR2 SASEGT. In nucleotides, the CDR3 is TGTGCCAGCAGTGATCAAGCGGGGGGATCCACCGGGGAGCTGTTTTTT. Translating gives CASSDQAGGSTGELFF.

In regard to this clone: Other DNA sequences in this sample translate to the same CDR3. J is TRBJ1-6 and V is TRBV5-1; D is undetermined. In germline, CDR1 is SGHRS, CDR2 YFSETQ. This CDR3 spans 13 amino acids. V gave up 0 bases and J gave up 7 bases, with 5 bases separating them. Written as DNA, the CDR3 is TGCGCCAGCAGCTTGGATCTCAATTCACCCCTCCACTTT. Protein sequence: CASSLDLNSPLHF.

V usage is TRBV11-1 and J usage is TRBJ2-2, with TRBD1 as a possible D gene (6 bases). CDR3 length equals 13 residues. Trimming cost V 6 bases and J 4 bases, with 9 bases left between them. The germline CDR1 and CDR2 sequences are SGHAT and FQDESV (reference sequence). CDR3 in amino acids: CASSTGTTGELFF. The CDR3 nucleotides are TGTGCCAGCAGTACAGGGACCACCGGGGAGCTGTTTTTT.

This chain uses TRBV5-6 with TRBJ1-2; D gene ambiguous. V lost 0 bases to trimming and J lost 0 bases, with 6 bases between them. CDR1 and CDR2 (germline): SGHDT, YYEEEE. This CDR3 region has 14 residues. CDR3 sequence reads: CASSLDRANYGYTF. The CDR3 DNA reads TGTGCCAGCAGCTTGGACAGAGCTAACTATGGCTACACCTTC.

The rearrangement links TRBV7-9 to TRBJ2-6, with D perhaps matching TRBD2 (6 bases). Trimming removed 4 bases at V and 0 bases at J, with 16 bases between. CDR3 length: 18 residues. Germline values: CDR1 SEHNR, CDR2 FQNEAQ (reference sequence). The DNA for the CDR3 is TGTGCCAGCAGCTCGATAGGGAGGACCAACTCTGGGGCCAACGTCCTGACTTTC. Protein sequence: CASSSIGRTNSGANVLTF. Full variable domain (missing parts from reference TRBV7-9 and TRBJ2-6): DTGVSQNPRHKITKRGQNVTFRCDPISEHNRLYWYRQTLGQGPEFLTYFQNEAQLEKSRLLSDRFSAERPKGSFSTLEIQRTEQGDSAMYLCASSSIGRTNSGANVLTFGAGSRLTVL.

The chain uses TRBV10-3 and TRBJ2-3, with 13 bases fitting TRBD2. The CDR3 contains 18 residues. Germline-derived CDR1 and CDR2 are ENHRY and SYGVKD. Trimming took 4 bases from V and 3 from J; bases not matched to a gene: 10. This CDR3 reads CAISGLRTSGSTTDTQYF. CDR3 nucleotide sequence: TGTGCCATCAGTGGACTTCGGACTAGCGGGAGTACGACAGATACGCAGTATTTT.

This clone occurred once. The chain employs TRBV10-3 and TRBJ1-1; 9 bases align to TRBD1. Germline values: CDR1 ENHRY, CDR2 SYGVKD. The junction had 3 bases not matched to a gene; V was cut back by 2 bases and J by 8 bases. This CDR3 is 13 amino acids long. CDR3 in DNA: TGTGCCATCAGTGAGGACAGGGGGTCCGAAGCTTTCTTT. Its translation: CAISEDRGSEAFF.

V gene TRBV30 combines with J gene TRBJ1-5; D remains ambiguous. Trimming left V 8 bases short and J 1 base short, with 15 bases between. The CDR3 has 14 amino acids. Germline V gene lookup returns CDR1 GTSNPN and CDR2 SVGIG (reference sequence). The CDR3 DNA is TGTGCCCTGGAGTGGCTTAAAAGCAATCAGCCCCAGCATTTT. It encodes CALEWLKSNQPQHF.

The chain recombines TRBV10-3 with TRBJ1-5; tentatively, D is TRBD1 (6 bases). Germline CDR1 reads ENHRY; CDR2 reads SYGVKD. This CDR3 is 15 amino acids long. The V and J ends lost 4 bases and 1 base respectively, with 11 bases between them. The CDR3, as DNA: TGTGCCATCAGTGCGGGGGCAGAGAGCAATCAGCCCCAGCATTTT. Residues: CAISAGAESNQPQHF.

Concerning this clone itself: Other DNA sequences in this sample translate to the same CDR3. The J gene is TRBJ1-5, the V gene TRBV30; D unclear. The germline V gene encodes CDR1 GTSNPN and CDR2 SVGIG (reference sequence). The V gene lost 1 base and the J gene lost 1 base, with 8 bases spanning the gap. The CDR3 has 14 amino acids. Here the CDR3 reads CAWSGTVSNQPQHF. The CDR3 DNA sequence: TGTGCCTGGAGTGGGACTGTAAGCAATCAGCCCCAGCATTTT.

DNA of the CDR3: TGTGCCAGCAGCCCTCACAGGGGATCTAACTATGGCTACACCTTC. This codes for CASSPHRGSNYGYTF. The chain joins TRBV7-2 to TRBJ1-2; 7 nucleotides agree with TRBD1. Germline CDR1 is SGHTA and CDR2 is FQGNSA. The V gene end was trimmed by 5 bases and the J gene end by 0 bases; junction bases not matched to a gene: 6. The CDR3 spans 15 residues.

This sequence joins TRBV7-9 and TRBJ2-7, with 10 bases aligning to TRBD2. Germline lookup yields CDR1 SEHNR and CDR2 FQNEAQ (reference sequence). V was clipped by 5 bases and J by 0 bases; unmatched bases: 4. The CDR3 is 15 amino acids. CDR3 loop: CASSALAGDSYEQYF. As DNA, the CDR3 is TGTGCCAGCAGCGCCCTAGCGGGGGACTCCTACGAGCAGTACTTC.

This chain links TRBV6-5 with TRBJ1-2; D is ambiguous. CDR1 is MNHEY and CDR2 is SVGAGI in the germline V gene. CDR3 length: 12 amino acids. V lost 2 bases and J 7 bases, leaving 8 bases between the germline ends. In DNA, the CDR3 is TGTGCCAGCAGTTACGCGGCGGGTGGCTACACCTTC. This gives the protein CASSYAAGGYTF.

V and J are TRBV14 and TRBJ1-6; D is uncertain. Germline V gene sequence: CDR1 SGHDN, CDR2 FVKESK. Trimming removed 1 base from V and 0 bases from J, with 7 bases in between. This CDR3 spans 16 amino acids. The CDR3 DNA reads as TGTGCCAGCAGCCAAGCCAGGCCCTCCTATAATTCACCCCTCCACTTT. It encodes CASSQARPSYNSPLHF.

The V call is TRBV15, the J call TRBJ2-5, with TRBD2 as a possible D gene (6 bases). In germline, CDR1 is LNHNV, CDR2 YYDKDF (reference sequence). The CDR3 length is 16 residues. Trimming pared 1 base from V and 8 bases from J, leaving 20 bases between. The CDR3 bases are TGTGCCACCAGCAGAGGGGAACCCGGGACTCTAGAAACCCAGTACTTC. Amino acid sequence: CATSRGEPGTLETQYF.

Here the CDR3 reads CASSIEHRQPSNEQFF. As DNA, the CDR3 is TGTGCCAGCAGCATAGAACACAGGCAGCCTTCCAATGAGCAGTTCTTC. The rearrangement joins TRBV7-9 to TRBJ2-1, with TRBD1 as a possible D gene (5 bases). Germline V gene lookup returns CDR1 SEHNR and CDR2 FQNEAQ (reference sequence). V lost 5 bases, J lost 6 bases, and 20 bases lay in between. The CDR3 runs 16 residues.

On this clone itself: This same CDR3 is encoded by further DNA sequences in the sample. The CDR3 bases are TGTGCCAGCTCCCCCGCCTCCTACAATGAGCAGTTCTTC. Protein: CASSPASYNEQFF. The chain joins TRBV18 to TRBJ2-1; D unresolved. Trimming took 6 bases from V and 0 from J, leaving 6 bases between them. In germline, CDR1 is KGHSH, CDR2 LQKENI. The CDR3 covers 13 residues.

V is TRBV25-1 and J is TRBJ1-4; 9 bases map to TRBD1. The germline V gene encodes CDR1 MGHDK and CDR2 SYGVNS. This CDR3 contains 13 residues. J was trimmed by 8 bases and V by 6 bases; bases with no gene match: 4. The CDR3 nucleotides read TGTGCCAGCAGGGGACAGGGTAGGGAAAAACTGTTTTTT. It specifies CASRGQGREKLFF.

The chain is built from TRBV28 and TRBJ1-5; weak D call: TRBD1 (6 bases). CDR3 length equals 15 residues. The germline CDR1 and CDR2 sequences are MDHEN and SYDVKM. Trimming left V 7 bases short and J 0 bases short, with 13 bases between. CDR3 sequence reads: CASKPQGYSNQPQHF. DNA for the CDR3: TGTGCCAGCAAACCACAGGGTTATAGCAATCAGCCCCAGCATTTT.

About this clone: The same CDR3 arises from other DNA sequences in this sample as well. The chain links TRBV5-1 to TRBJ1-4; no clear D. Germline V lookup: CDR1 SGHRS, CDR2 YFSETQ. Trimming cost V 7 bases and J 0 bases, with 7 bases left between them. The CDR3 has 13 amino acids. The CDR3 DNA reads as TGCGCCAGCTCCTTCGCAACTAATGAAAAACTGTTTTTT. This codes for CASSFATNEKLFF.

This clone occurred once. The chain links TRBV15 to TRBJ1-4; D may be TRBD1 (5 bases). The CDR3 runs 14 residues. Per germline, CDR1 LNHNV and CDR2 YYDKDF (reference sequence). The V gene lost 8 bases and the J gene lost 0 bases, with 10 bases spanning the gap. The CDR3 DNA is TGTGCCACCGGGAGGGGATCAACTAATGAAAAACTGTTTTTT. This encodes CATGRGSTNEKLFF.

With respect to this clone: Other DNA sequences within the sample encode an identical CDR3. The V call is TRBV18, the J call TRBJ2-7; TRBD1 agrees at 7 bases. Germline V CDR1 and CDR2: KGHSH, LQKENI. The V gene end was trimmed by 2 bases and the J gene end by 0 bases; junction bases not matched to a gene: 4. CDR3 length: 15 residues. The CDR3 protein is CASSPGQVSSYEQYF. The CDR3 bases are TGTGCCAGCTCACCAGGACAGGTGAGCTCCTACGAGCAGTACTTC.

Comment on this clone: The junction shows a germline mismatch at one end, possibly a read error. The chain carries TRBV2 and TRBJ2-1; 9 bases match TRBD1. CDR3 length: 13 amino acids. Per the germline V gene, CDR1 is SNHLY and CDR2 is FYNNEI. CDR3: CASSEEMGTGPVF. The CDR3 bases are TGTGCCAGCAGTGAAGAGATGGGGACAGGGCCGGTCTTC.

The V gene is TRBV11-2, the J gene TRBJ2-2, with D uncertain. Germline V gene data show CDR1 as SGHAT and CDR2 as FQNNGV. V lost 3 bases and J 7 bases, leaving 9 bases between the germline ends. The CDR3 runs to 13 residues. CDR3 sequence reads: CASSFLRSGELFF. The CDR3 bases are TGTGCCAGCAGCTTCCTGAGAAGCGGGGAGCTGTTTTTT. Based on the CDR3 plus reference TRBV11-2 and TRBJ2-2, the full variable domain is EAGVAQSPRYKIIEKRQSVAFWCNPISGHATLYWYQQILGQGPKLLIQFQNNGVVDDSQLPKDRFSAERLKGVDSTLKIQPAKLEDSAVYLCASSFLRSGELFFGEGSRLTVL.